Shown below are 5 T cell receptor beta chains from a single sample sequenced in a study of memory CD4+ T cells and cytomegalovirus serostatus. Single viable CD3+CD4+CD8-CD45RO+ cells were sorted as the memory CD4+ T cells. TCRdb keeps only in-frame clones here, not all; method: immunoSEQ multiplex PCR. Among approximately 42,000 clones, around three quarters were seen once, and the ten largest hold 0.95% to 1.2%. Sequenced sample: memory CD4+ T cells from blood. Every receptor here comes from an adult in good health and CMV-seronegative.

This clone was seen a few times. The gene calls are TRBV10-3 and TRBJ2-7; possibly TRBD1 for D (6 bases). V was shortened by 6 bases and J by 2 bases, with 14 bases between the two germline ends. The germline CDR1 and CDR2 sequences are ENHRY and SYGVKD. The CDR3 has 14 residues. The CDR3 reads CAIRGAGDPYEQYF. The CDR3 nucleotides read TGTGCCATCAGGGGGGCAGGGGACCCCTACGAGCAGTACTTC.

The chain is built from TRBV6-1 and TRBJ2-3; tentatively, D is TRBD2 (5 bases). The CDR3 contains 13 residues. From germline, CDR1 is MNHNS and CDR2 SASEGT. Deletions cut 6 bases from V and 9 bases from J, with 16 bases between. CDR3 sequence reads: CASSGLQEETQYF. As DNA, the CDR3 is TGTGCCAGCAGCGGACTCCAGGAAGAAACGCAGTATTTT.

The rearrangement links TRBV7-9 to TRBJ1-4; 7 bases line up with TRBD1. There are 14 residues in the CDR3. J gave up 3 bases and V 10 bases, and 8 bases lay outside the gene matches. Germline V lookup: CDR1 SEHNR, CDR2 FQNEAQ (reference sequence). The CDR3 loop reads CATGTAFSNEKLFF. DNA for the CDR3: TGTGCCACCGGGACAGCCTTCTCTAATGAAAAACTGTTTTTT. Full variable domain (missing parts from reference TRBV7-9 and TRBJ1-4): DTGVSQNPRHKITKRGQNVTFRCDPISEHNRLYWYRQTLGQGPEFLTYFQNEAQLEKSRLLSDRFSAERPKGSFSTLEIQRTEQGDSAMYLCATGTAFSNEKLFFGSGTQLSVL.

The CDR3 region is CAISAGLAGAGEQYF. CDR3 DNA sequence: TGTGCCATCAGTGCCGGACTAGCGGGAGCGGGGGAGCAGTACTTC. This rearrangement joins TRBV10-3 to TRBJ2-5, with 13 bases lining up with TRBD2. J gave up 11 bases and V 4 bases, and 10 bases lay outside the gene matches. Germline V gene data show CDR1 as ENHRY and CDR2 as SYGVKD. This CDR3 region has 15 residues.

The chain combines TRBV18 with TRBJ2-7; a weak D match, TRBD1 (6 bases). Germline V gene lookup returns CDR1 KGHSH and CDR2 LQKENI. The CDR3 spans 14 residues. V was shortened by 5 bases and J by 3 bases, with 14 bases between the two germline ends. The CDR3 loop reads CASSKETGIYEQYF. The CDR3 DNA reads TGTGCCAGCTCAAAAGAGACAGGAATCTACGAGCAGTACTTC.